The entry that follows covers one T cell receptor beta chain sequence. Other DNA sequences within the sample encode an identical CDR3. The source of the sample is a study of shared clonotypes between healthy human individuals. TCRdb's table, derived via immunoSEQ multiplex PCR, lists solely in-frame clones and lacks some. This table has around 2,000,000 clones, roughly 96% appearing once. The CDR3 is 13 amino acids. The V gene lost 5 bases and the J gene lost 1 base, with 8 bases spanning the gap. The germline gives CDR1 MNHEY, CDR2 SVGAGI. The sequencing input was naive CD4+ T cells sorted from blood. Subset indicated: CD45RA+ positively selected. The rearrangement links TRBV6-5 to TRBJ1-1; no definite D call. This clonotype originated in a man younger than 35 in good health. The CDR3 DNA follows: TGTGCCAGCAGTCGGACTGGGAACACTGAAGCTTTCTTT. Translation gives CASSRTGNTEAFF.